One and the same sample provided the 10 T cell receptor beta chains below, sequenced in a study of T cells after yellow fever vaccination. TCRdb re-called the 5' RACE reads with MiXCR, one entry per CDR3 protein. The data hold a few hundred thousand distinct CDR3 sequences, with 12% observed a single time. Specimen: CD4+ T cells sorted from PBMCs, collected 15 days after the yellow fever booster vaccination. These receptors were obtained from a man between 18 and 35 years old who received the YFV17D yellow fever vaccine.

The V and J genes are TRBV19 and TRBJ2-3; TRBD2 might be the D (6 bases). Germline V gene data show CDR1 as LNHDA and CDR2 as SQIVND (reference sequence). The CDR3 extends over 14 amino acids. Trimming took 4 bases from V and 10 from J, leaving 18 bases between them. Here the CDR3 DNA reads TGTGCCAGTAGTAACTGGGGGGAGGATTTTGCGCAGTATTTT. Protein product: CASSNWGEDFAQYF.

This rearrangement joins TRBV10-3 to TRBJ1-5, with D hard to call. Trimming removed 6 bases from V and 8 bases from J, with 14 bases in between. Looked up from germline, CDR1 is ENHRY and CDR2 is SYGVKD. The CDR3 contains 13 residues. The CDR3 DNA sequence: TGTGCCATCAGCCCCTCAGGCTTCGAGCCCCAGCATTTT. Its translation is CAISPSGFEPQHF.

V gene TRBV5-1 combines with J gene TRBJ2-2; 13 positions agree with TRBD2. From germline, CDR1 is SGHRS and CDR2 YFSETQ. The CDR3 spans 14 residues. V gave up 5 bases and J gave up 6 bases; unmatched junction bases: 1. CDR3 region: CASSGTSGAGELFF. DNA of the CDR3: TGCGCCAGCAGTGGGACTAGCGGGGCCGGGGAGCTGTTTTTT. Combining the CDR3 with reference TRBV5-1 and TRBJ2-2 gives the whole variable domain KAGVTQTPRYLIKTRGQQVTLSCSPISGHRSVSWYQQTPGQGLQFLFEYFSETQRNKGNFPGRFSGRQFSNSRSEMNVSTLELGDSALYLCASSGTSGAGELFFGEGSRLTVL.

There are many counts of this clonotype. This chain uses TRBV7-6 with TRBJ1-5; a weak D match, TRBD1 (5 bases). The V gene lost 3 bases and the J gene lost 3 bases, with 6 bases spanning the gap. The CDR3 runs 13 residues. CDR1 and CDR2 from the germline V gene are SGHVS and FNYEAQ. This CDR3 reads CASSFGANQPQHF. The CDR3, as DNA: TGTGCCAGCAGCTTTGGGGCCAATCAGCCCCAGCATTTT.

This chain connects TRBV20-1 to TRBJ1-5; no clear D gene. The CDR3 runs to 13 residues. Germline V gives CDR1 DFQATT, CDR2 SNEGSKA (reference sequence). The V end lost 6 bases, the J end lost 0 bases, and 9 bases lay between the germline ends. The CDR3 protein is CSAPRDSNQPQHF. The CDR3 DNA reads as TGCAGTGCCCCCCGGGATAGCAATCAGCCCCAGCATTTT.

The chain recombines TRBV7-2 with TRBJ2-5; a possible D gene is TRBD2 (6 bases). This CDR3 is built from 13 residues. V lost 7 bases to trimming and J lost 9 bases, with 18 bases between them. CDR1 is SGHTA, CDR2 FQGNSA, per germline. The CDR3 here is CASTFLGPGAQYF. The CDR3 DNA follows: TGTGCCAGCACTTTTTTGGGTCCGGGGGCCCAGTACTTC.

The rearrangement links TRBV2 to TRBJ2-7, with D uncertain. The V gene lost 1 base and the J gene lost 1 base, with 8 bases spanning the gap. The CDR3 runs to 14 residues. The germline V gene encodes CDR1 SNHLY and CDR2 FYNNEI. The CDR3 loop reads CASSEETGSYEQYF. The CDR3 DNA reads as TGTGCCAGCAGTGAAGAAACGGGTTCCTACGAGCAGTACTTC.

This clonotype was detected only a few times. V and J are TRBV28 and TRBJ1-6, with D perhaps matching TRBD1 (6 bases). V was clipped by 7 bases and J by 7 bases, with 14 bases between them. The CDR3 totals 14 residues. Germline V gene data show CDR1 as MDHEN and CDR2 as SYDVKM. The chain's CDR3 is CASTTGARNSPLHF. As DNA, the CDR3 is TGTGCCAGCACCACGGGGGCAAGAAATTCACCCCTCCACTTT.

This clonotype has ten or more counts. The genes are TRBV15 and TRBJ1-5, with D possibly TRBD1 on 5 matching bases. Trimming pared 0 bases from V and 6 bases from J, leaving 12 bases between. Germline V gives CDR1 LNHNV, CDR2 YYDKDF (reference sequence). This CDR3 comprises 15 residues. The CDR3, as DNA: TGTGCCACCAGCAGAGATGGGAGGGGCATTCAGCCCCAGCATTTT. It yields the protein CATSRDGRGIQPQHF.

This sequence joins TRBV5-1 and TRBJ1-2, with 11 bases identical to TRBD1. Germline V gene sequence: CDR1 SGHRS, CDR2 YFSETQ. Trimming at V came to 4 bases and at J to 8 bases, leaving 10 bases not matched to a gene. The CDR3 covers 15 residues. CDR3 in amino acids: CASSRTGGEWDGYTF. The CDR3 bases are TGCGCCAGCAGCCGGACAGGGGGCGAGTGGGACGGCTACACCTTC.